This TCR beta chain was captured in a study of molecular identifiers for immune sequencing clone quantification. TCRdb independently ran MiXCR on the PCR reads; one entry per CDR3 protein. This table holds 400,000 to 600,000 distinct CDR3 sequences, roughly 25% found once. Study-wide results and limits: Clones of above 20 RNA copies carried over 99% of effector molecules; in naive cells they carried under 1%.

This CDR3 comprises 16 residues. V shed 4 bases and J shed 0 bases, with 14 bases lying between them. Germline CDR1 is SEHNR and CDR2 is FQNEAQ (reference sequence). From 20,000 to 1,000,000 sorted cells, naive CD8 libraries were generated with 10%, 30% or 50% RNA. On this clonotype: What it recognizes is unknown. The final CDR3 position lacks the conserved phenylalanine or tryptophan, pointing to a likely read error.

The sample taken for sequencing was naive CD8+ T cells from blood, with Jurkat cell RNA spiked in. The subset here: FACS-sorted CD8+CD4-CCR7+CD45RA+ naive T cells. The clonotype originates from a human donor in good health. Some libraries in this study had Jurkat cell RNA spiked in. The J gene is TRBJ2-3, the V gene TRBV7-9; TRBD1 is a possible D gene (6 bases). The CDR3 region has the DNA TGTGCCAGCAGCTCAACCAGGGACACTAGCACAGATACGCAGTATTTG. Translation gives CASSSTRDTSTDTQYL.